Reported below is one T cell receptor beta chain. The antigen remains unidentified. Selected positively for CCR7 and CD45RO-negative, naive CD8 cells excluded terminally differentiated effector memory CD45RA+ cells. Each sample came from a Caucasian adult donor living in Nashville, Tennessee. The data stem from a study of shared clonotypes between healthy human individuals. Study overall: Three plates were used per donor for CD4 naive, three for CD4 memory, two for CD8 naive and one for CD8 memory.

Overall study findings and caveats: A handful of donors had about 5% of their naive CD4 clonotypes in common. Generation probabilities were higher for clonotypes shared across all four sorted-subset donors than for unshared ones.

Assay used: immunoSEQ multiplex PCR; TCRdb lists only in-frame clones, some missing. The sample carries some 2,100,000 clones, 85% to 95% recorded once. This clonotype was sampled from a man aged 18 to 30 in good health. Some clones in this sample may be carry-over from other donors' samples. Source material: naive CD8+ T cells from PBMCs.

CDR3 residues: CATSDSIYEQYF. For the CDR3, the DNA is TGTGCCACCTCGGACAGTATCTACGAGCAGTACTTC. V is TRBV28 and J is TRBJ2-7; maybe TRBD1 (6 bases). In germline, CDR1 is MDHEN, CDR2 SYDVKM. Trimming stripped 10 bases from V and 3 bases from J, with 13 bases between. The CDR3 consists of 12 residues.